This T cell receptor (beta chain) was retrieved from a study of cytomegalovirus exposure and HLA in healthy donors. Findings of the study overall: Researchers reported in a later analysis that a missense DCLRE1C variant was tied to TCR beta V- and J-gene trimming. Using a false discovery rate of 0.05, a later analysis showed that 15,000 to 20,000 TCR beta sequences were associated with HLA alleles. Some public TCRs appeared in many individuals, while most sequences were rare.

Comment on this clone: Antigen specificity is unknown.

The CDR3 consists of 20 residues. After removal of 6 bases from V and 2 bases from J, the junction contained 19 bases not matched to a gene. The germline V gene encodes CDR1 SNHLY and CDR2 FYNNEI. PCR was performed using 60 Vbeta and 13 Jbeta primers. Original methodology: About 12 million shared chains were among the 65 million to 85 million unique TCR beta chains that a later analysis counted. TCRdb's table, derived via immunoSEQ multiplex PCR, lists solely in-frame clones and lacks some. The V and J calls and clone size are taken from that table; D and trimming were inferred from the DNA. This sample's table reports roughly 120,000 clones.

The chain is built from TRBV2 and TRBJ2-3, with TRBD2 matching 11 bases. This receptor was obtained from a man aged 35-49 years in good health and CMV-seronegative. The specimen was PBMCs. The CDR3 DNA is TGTGCCAGCAGCATCGACGGACTACACGGGACTAGCGGACTCACAGATACGCAGTATTTT. This sequence encodes CASSIDGLHGTSGLTDTQYF.